This is a list of T cell receptor beta chains from one sample in a study of blood T cells in healthy people across ages. TCRdb recomputed calls from the 5' RACE reads with MiXCR, one row per CDR3 protein. The table has more than 1.4 million distinct CDR3 sequences, 42% seen once; the top ten hold approximately 7.9%. Sequencing input: blood. Receptors originate from a woman younger than 30 in good health. CDR3s include the opening cysteine and the closing phenylalanine or tryptophan. The D gene is left open where the match is weak. The size entry is marked missing in some rows and otherwise reads once, few, many or a size class.

V	size	J	D	CDR3	DNA
TRBV6-1	few	TRBJ2-1	.	CASRLETQGGVYEQFF	TGTGCCAGCAGGCTAGAGACCCAGGGGGGTGTGTATGAGCAGTTCTTC
TRBV6-5	.	TRBJ2-3	.	CASSYSGQRLTFSTDTQYF	TGTGCCAGCAGTTACTCCGGACAACGCCTCACCTTTAGCACAGATACGCAGTATTTT
TRBV30	.	TRBJ1-2	.	CAWRGQAISYGYTF	TGTGCCTGGAGGGGCCAGGCAATCAGCTATGGCTACACCTTC
TRBV10-2	.	TRBJ2-3	.	CASSESDSTDTQYF	TGCGCCAGCAGTGAGTCAGACTCCACAGATACGCAGTATTTT
TRBV28	few	TRBJ2-7	TRBD1	CASRGQGRSYEQYF	TGTGCCAGCAGGGGACAGGGACGTTCCTACGAGCAGTACTTC
TRBV10-3	.	TRBJ1-2	.	CAIRPEDYGYTF	TGTGCCATCAGGCCCGAAGACTATGGCTACACCTTC
TRBV18	.	TRBJ1-6	.	CASSPFIVKSRDSASPLHF	TGTGCCAGCTCACCATTCATTGTAAAGTCCCGGGACTCAGCTTCACCCCTCCACTTT
TRBV6-1	few	TRBJ2-1	TRBD2	CASTWTSGGASYNEQFF	TGTGCCAGCACGTGGACTAGCGGGGGGGCCTCCTACAATGAGCAGTTCTTC
TRBV6-5	few	TRBJ2-1	TRBD2	CASTISGNYNEQFF	TGTGCCAGCACCATTAGCGGGAACTACAATGAGCAGTTCTTC
TRBV20-1	.	TRBJ2-7	.	CSARLGSPYEQYF	TGCAGTGCAAGGCTTGGCTCCCCCTACGAGCAGTACTTC